This T cell receptor beta chain was obtained from a study of blood T cell repertoires in COVID-19. CDR1 is SGHNT, CDR2 YYREEE, per germline (reference sequence). The CDR3 extends over 15 amino acids. V was cut by 0 bases and J by 2 bases, with 12 bases left in between. Original processing notes: It was from reference gene primer amplification that nucleated cell counts were estimated. Clones were sequenced by immunoSEQ multiplex PCR, and TCRdb holds only the in-frame ones, with some missing. V and J calls and clone size follow that table, whereas D and trimming were derived from the DNA. The table records approximately 68,000 clones, 70% to 90% of them present only once.

The chain carries TRBV5-4 and TRBJ2-7; no firm D call. The sample was peripheral blood. This clonotype was sampled from a man aged 65 to 79 with active or convalescent COVID-19. CDR3 region: CASSLGQVETYEQYF. The CDR3 DNA reads as TGTGCCAGCAGCTTGGGGCAGGTGGAAACCTACGAGCAGTACTTC. Full variable domain (rest looked up from reference TRBV5-4 and TRBJ2-7): ETGVTQSPTHLIKTRGQQVTLRCSSQSGHNTVSWYQQALGQGPQFIFQYYREEENGRGNFPPRFSGLQFPNYSSELNVNALELDDSALYLCASSLGQVETYEQYFGPGTRLTVT.